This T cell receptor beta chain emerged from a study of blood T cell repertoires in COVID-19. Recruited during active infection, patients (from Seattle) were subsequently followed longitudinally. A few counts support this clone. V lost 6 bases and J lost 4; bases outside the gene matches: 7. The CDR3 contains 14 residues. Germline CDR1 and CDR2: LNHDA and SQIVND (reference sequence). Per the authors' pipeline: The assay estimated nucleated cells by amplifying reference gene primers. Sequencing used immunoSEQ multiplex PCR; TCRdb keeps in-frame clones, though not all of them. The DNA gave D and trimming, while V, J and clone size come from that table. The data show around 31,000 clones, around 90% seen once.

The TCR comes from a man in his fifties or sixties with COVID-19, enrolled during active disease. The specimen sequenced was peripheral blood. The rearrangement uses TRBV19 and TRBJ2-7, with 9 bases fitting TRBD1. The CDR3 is CASRPPGQGYEQYF. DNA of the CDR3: TGTGCCAGTAGACCACCGGGACAGGGTTACGAGCAGTACTTC.